This passage covers 6 T cell receptor beta chains from one sample sequenced in a study of blood T cells in healthy people across ages. A J-beta primer mix and a sample-barcoded 5' primer were used in a second PCR of roughly 6 to 11 cycles. TCRdb recomputed calls from the 5' RACE reads with MiXCR, one row per CDR3 protein. Of about 580,000 distinct CDR3 sequences listed, about 45% were seen once; the top ten hold 20% to 25%. Specimen: blood. The receptors shown here come from a man of 80 years or more in good health.

This clonotype was seen a handful of times. CDR3 amino acids: CASSPAGDFRCEQYF. Here the CDR3 DNA reads TGTGCCAGCAGTCCCGCCGGGGACTTCAGATGCGAGCAGTACTTC. V is TRBV27 and J is TRBJ2-5, with a tentative D call TRBD2 (6 bases). The DNA end favors TRBJ2-7, so the J call may be wrong. This CDR3 contains 15 residues. Germline V gives CDR1 MNHEY, CDR2 SMNVEV (reference sequence).

This clonotype was detected many times. The V gene is TRBV7-9, the J gene TRBJ2-3; 13 nucleotides agree with TRBD2. The V gene's germline CDR1 is SEHNR and CDR2 FQNEAQ (reference sequence). V was clipped by 0 bases and J by 4 bases; unmatched bases: 4. CDR3 length equals 17 residues. The CDR3 region is CASSLARGLAGADTQYF. The CDR3 nucleotides read TGTGCCAGCAGCTTAGCTAGAGGACTAGCGGGAGCAGATACGCAGTATTTT. Full variable domain (remainder filled in from reference TRBV7-9 and TRBJ2-3): DTGVSQNPRHKITKRGQNVTFRCDPISEHNRLYWYRQTLGQGPEFLTYFQNEAQLEKSRLLSDRFSAERPKGSFSTLEIQRTEQGDSAMYLCASSLARGLAGADTQYFGPGTRLTVL.

V and J are TRBV10-3 and TRBJ2-7; D tentatively reads TRBD1 or TRBD2 (5 bases each). This CDR3 region has 13 residues. CDR1 and CDR2 (germline): ENHRY, SYGVKD. V gave up 10 bases and J gave up 2 bases, with 15 bases separating them. The DNA for the CDR3 is TGTGCCACCTCCGGGACGGTTACCTACGAGCAGTACTTC. As protein: CATSGTVTYEQYF.

This rearrangement joins TRBV18 to TRBJ2-5, with TRBD2 matching over 8 bases. Germline loops: CDR1 KGHSH, CDR2 LQKENI. The CDR3 runs to 19 residues. After removal of 3 bases from V and 4 bases from J, the junction contained 19 bases not matched to a gene. CDR3: CASSPATSFKAGRGETQYF. In nucleotides, the CDR3 is TGTGCCAGCTCACCCGCGACTAGCTTCAAAGCCGGGAGGGGAGAGACCCAGTACTTC.

V usage is TRBV11-2 and J usage is TRBJ2-5; D might be TRBD2 (6 bases). The germline V and J ends were trimmed by 1 base and 11 bases, with 20 bases remaining between them. Germline CDR1 reads SGHAT; CDR2 reads FQNNGV. This CDR3 spans 15 amino acids. This chain's CDR3 is CASSLASGVGGEQYF. CDR3 sequence (DNA): TGTGCCAGCAGCTTAGCGTCGGGGGTCGGGGGTGAGCAGTACTTC.

This sequence joins TRBV4-3 and TRBJ1-4; TRBD1 might be the D (5 bases). V was shortened by 0 bases and J by 2 bases, with 13 bases between the two germline ends. This CDR3 has 17 residues. CDR1 is LGHNA, CDR2 YSLEER, per germline. The CDR3 loop is CASSQEPLSGTNEKLFF. CDR3 DNA: TGCGCCAGCAGCCAAGAACCGTTGTCAGGGACTAATGAAAAACTGTTTTTT.